Presented here are 7 T cell receptor beta chains from one specimen sequenced in a study of Ad26.COV2.S vaccination and SARS-CoV-2 variants. TCRdb keeps only in-frame clones here, not all; method: immunoSEQ multiplex PCR. The table has about 420,000 clones, around 89% seen once. Noted treatment: around 19 received Ad26.COV2.S at low or high dose, single or two shots; 5 received placebo; per-sample allocation not given. After the first vaccine or placebo injection, samples were drawn on day 63. Sample: peripheral blood, taken in a trial of Ad26.COV2.S vaccine versus placebo. Source of these receptors: a person between 18 and 65 years old who received the Ad26.COV2.S COVID-19 vaccine or a placebo.

The chain is built from TRBV30 and TRBJ1-1; TRBD1 might be the D (6 bases). The V and J ends lost 2 bases and 4 bases respectively, with 14 bases between them. This CDR3 is built from 14 residues. Germline lookup yields CDR1 GTSNPN and CDR2 SVGIG (reference sequence). CDR3 protein: CAWSLSRGGTEAFF. DNA for the CDR3: TGTGCCTGGAGTCTCTCAAGGGGGGGCACTGAAGCTTTCTTT.

The genes are TRBV3-1 (or the pseudogene TRBV3-2) and TRBJ2-1, with D unresolved. Trimming cost V 1 base and J 4 bases, with 14 bases left between them. The CDR3 has 16 amino acids. Germline V gives CDR1 LGHDT, CDR2 YNNKEL (reference sequence). This chain's CDR3 is CASSQAKVNRYNEQFF. CDR3 sequence (DNA): TGTGCCAGCAGCCAAGCGAAGGTCAATCGTTACAATGAGCAGTTCTTC.

This clone came up once. CDR3 region: CASSRRGSNQPQHF. In nucleotides, the CDR3 is TGTGCCAGCAGCCGACGGGGTAGCAATCAGCCCCAGCATTTT. The chain couples TRBV6-2 or TRBV6-3 to TRBJ1-5; no definite D call. V was cut by 6 bases and J by 0 bases, with 9 bases left in between. CDR3 length: 14 residues. Per the germline V gene, CDR1 is MNHEY and CDR2 is SVGEGT.

A few counts support this clone. V and J are TRBV2 and TRBJ2-7; D is possibly TRBD2 (6 bases). V lost 6 bases and J 3 bases, leaving 12 bases between the germline ends. Germline CDR1 reads SNHLY; CDR2 reads FYNNEI. The CDR3 is 13 residues long. The CDR3 reads CASRLGGDYEQYF. The CDR3 nucleotides are TGTGCCAGCAGACTTGGAGGGGACTACGAGCAGTACTTC.

In nucleotides, the CDR3 is TGTGCCAGCAGGAACCTGGAGATACAGTTCTTC. Encoded protein: CASRNLEIQFF. The V and J genes are TRBV12-3 or TRBV12-4 and TRBJ2-1; D is undetermined. The ends were cut back, 6 bases at V and 13 bases at J, with 13 bases in the middle. The CDR3 is made up of 11 amino acids.

The genes are TRBV3-1 (or the pseudogene TRBV3-2) and TRBJ2-7; 7 nucleotides line up with TRBD1. Losses at the gene ends were 4 bases for V and 5 bases for J; bases not matched to a gene: 5. Germline CDR1 reads LGHDT; CDR2 reads YNNKEL (reference sequence). The length of the CDR3 is 13 residues. The CDR3 loop reads CASSRGQVDEQYF. The CDR3 DNA sequence: TGTGCCAGCAGCCGTGGACAGGTGGACGAGCAGTACTTC.

V and J are TRBV29-1 and TRBJ1-2, with D possibly TRBD1 on 5 matching bases. V was pared by 3 bases and J by 3 bases, with 11 bases between. The CDR3 length is 13 residues. Germline CDR1 and CDR2: SQVTM and ANQGSEA. The CDR3 region has the DNA TGCAGCGTTGACCGGCCGGGGGACTATGGCTACACCTTC. Residues: CSVDRPGDYGYTF.